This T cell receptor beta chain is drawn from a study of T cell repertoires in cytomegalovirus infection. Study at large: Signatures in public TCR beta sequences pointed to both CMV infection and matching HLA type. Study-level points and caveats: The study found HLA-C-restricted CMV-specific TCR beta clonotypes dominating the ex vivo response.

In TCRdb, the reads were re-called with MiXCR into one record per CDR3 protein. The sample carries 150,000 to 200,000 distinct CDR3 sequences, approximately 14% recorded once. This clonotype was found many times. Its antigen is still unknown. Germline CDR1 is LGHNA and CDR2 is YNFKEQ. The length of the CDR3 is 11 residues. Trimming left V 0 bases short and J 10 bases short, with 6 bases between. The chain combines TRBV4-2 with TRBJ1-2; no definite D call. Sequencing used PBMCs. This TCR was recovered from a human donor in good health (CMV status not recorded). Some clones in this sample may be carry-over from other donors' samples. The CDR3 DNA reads TGTGCCAGCAGCCAAGATTCGGTCTACACCTTC. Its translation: CASSQDSVYTF.